Presented here are 29 T cell receptor beta chains from one specimen sequenced in a study of cytomegalovirus exposure and HLA in healthy donors. 13 Jbeta primers and 60 Vbeta primers were used for the PCR. Only in-frame clones appear in the TCRdb table, and some are missing; sequencing was by immunoSEQ multiplex PCR. The repertoire has 85,000 to 130,000 clones, about 75% of them found once; the top ten carry roughly 6.2%. What was sequenced was PBMCs. The receptors derive from a man in his sixties in good health and CMV-seropositive.

The V gene is TRBV9, the J gene TRBJ2-7; the D gene is possibly TRBD2 (7 bases). V lost 6 bases, J lost 7 bases, and 14 bases lay in between. Germline CDR1 and CDR2: SGDLS and YYNGEE. The CDR3 is 12 amino acids. The CDR3 DNA follows: TGTGCCAGCAACCGGGGGGCGGGGGAGCAGTACTTC. It specifies CASNRGAGEQYF.

This sequence joins TRBV7-9 and TRBJ2-2, with 8 positions matching TRBD2. V gave up 5 bases and J gave up 0 bases; unmatched junction bases: 5. Germline assignment: CDR1 SEHNR and CDR2 FQNEAQ (reference sequence). There are 16 residues in the CDR3. CDR3 sequence: CASSPGGGANTGELFF. As DNA, the CDR3 is TGTGCCAGCAGCCCGGGGGGGGGAGCGAACACCGGGGAGCTGTTTTTT.

V is TRBV4-1 and J is TRBJ1-6; TRBD1 matches 10 bases. This CDR3 is built from 15 residues. V lost 0 bases to trimming and J lost 9 bases; unmatched junction nucleotides: 2. Germline V lookup: CDR1 MGHRA, CDR2 YSYEKL. The CDR3 reads CASSQEGQGSSPLHF. DNA for the CDR3: TGCGCCAGCAGCCAAGAGGGACAGGGGTCTTCACCCCTCCACTTT.

The V and J genes are TRBV5-1 and TRBJ1-2; D perhaps matches TRBD1 (5 bases). With 0 bases removed from V and 4 bases from J, the gap between germline ends came to 13 bases. This CDR3 has 15 residues. Germline V gene lookup returns CDR1 SGHRS and CDR2 YFSETQ. CDR3 nucleotides: TGCGCCAGCAGCTTGGATCCCGGGACTAGCTATGGCTACACCTTC. Amino acids: CASSLDPGTSYGYTF.

This chain links TRBV5-1 with TRBJ2-3, with 10 bases identical to TRBD2. CDR3 length equals 16 residues. The germline V gene has CDR1 SGHRS and CDR2 YFSETQ. With V trimmed by 1 base and J by 5 bases, 7 bases remained unmatched. The CDR3 sequence is CASSLFGLAVVDTQYF. The DNA of the CDR3 is TGCGCCAGCAGCTTGTTCGGACTAGCGGTAGTAGATACGCAGTATTTT.

The DNA of the CDR3 is TGTGCCAGCAGCTTGGGCAGGTTGTACGAGCAGTACTTC. Protein sequence: CASSLGRLYEQYF. The V call is TRBV5-6, the J call TRBJ2-7; D not resolved. The V end was cut by 0 bases, the J end by 4 bases, with 8 bases between. CDR1 and CDR2 (germline): SGHDT, YYEEEE. The CDR3 length is 13 residues.

The genes are TRBV7-9 and TRBJ2-5, with a weak D call TRBD1 (6 bases). This CDR3 has 12 residues. Germline CDR1 and CDR2: SEHNR and FQNEAQ (reference sequence). V was clipped by 8 bases and J by 5 bases, with 12 bases between them. The CDR3 reads CASDGGRETQYF. Written as DNA, the CDR3 is TGTGCCAGCGATGGGGGCCGGGAGACCCAGTACTTC. Combining the CDR3 with reference TRBV7-9 and TRBJ2-5 gives the whole variable domain DTGVSQNPRHKITKRGQNVTFRCDPISEHNRLYWYRQTLGQGPEFLTYFQNEAQLEKSRLLSDRFSAERPKGSFSTLEIQRTEQGDSAMYLCASDGGRETQYFGPGTRLLVL.

This rearrangement joins TRBV2 to TRBJ1-1, with 8 bases matching TRBD1. CDR3 length: 16 amino acids. In germline, CDR1 is SNHLY, CDR2 FYNNEI. Trimming removed 6 bases from V and 1 base from J; junction bases left unmatched: 10. The DNA for the CDR3 is TGTGCCAGCAGAGGACAGGGTCTGGTATGGAACACTGAAGCTTTCTTT. Encoded protein: CASRGQGLVWNTEAFF.

This chain joins TRBV5-1 and TRBJ2-2, with 7 bases fitting TRBD2. CDR1 is SGHRS and CDR2 is YFSETQ in the germline V gene. V gave up 3 bases and J gave up 3 bases; unmatched junction bases: 5. CDR3 length equals 15 residues. The CDR3 protein is CASSYGGSHTGELFF. The CDR3 DNA follows: TGCGCCAGCAGCTACGGGGGGTCACACACCGGGGAGCTGTTTTTT. Drawing the rest from reference TRBV5-1 and TRBJ2-2, the complete variable domain is KAGVTQTPRYLIKTRGQQVTLSCSPISGHRSVSWYQQTPGQGLQFLFEYFSETQRNKGNFPGRFSGRQFSNSRSEMNVSTLELGDSALYLCASSYGGSHTGELFFGEGSRLTVL.

J is TRBJ1-1 and V is TRBV7-6, with 7 bases fitting TRBD1. Per the germline V gene, CDR1 is SGHVS and CDR2 is FNYEAQ. The V gene end was trimmed by 3 bases and the J gene end by 5 bases; junction bases not matched to a gene: 9. This CDR3 is built from 15 residues. CDR3 nucleotides: TGTGCCAGCAGCTTCCCAGGGGGTCGTGAAACTGAAGCTTTCTTT. Translating it yields CASSFPGGRETEAFF.

This clone has more than one count but fewer than ten. The CDR3 DNA is TGTGCCAGCAGGAGGGCCAAGGGGGATACTGAAGCTTTCTTT. Its translation: CASRRAKGDTEAFF. J is TRBJ1-1 and V is TRBV6-1; a possible D gene is TRBD1 (6 bases). Germline lookup yields CDR1 MNHNS and CDR2 SASEGT. Trimming pared 6 bases from V and 5 bases from J, leaving 16 bases between. The CDR3 is 14 amino acids.

The V and J genes are TRBV21-1 and TRBJ2-2; no DNA check was done on the table's D call, TRBD1. TRBV21-1 is reported as a pseudogene. The CDR3 is 14 amino acids. In DNA form, the CDR3 reads TGTGCCAGCAGCAATGGCAGGGACACCGGGGAGCTGTTTTTT. This encodes CASSNGRDTGELFF.

The table lists this clone with a count of one. The chain carries TRBV5-8 and TRBJ1-4; weak D call: TRBD1 (5 bases). CDR3 length equals 15 residues. Germline loops: CDR1 SGHTS, CDR2 YDEGEE. Trimming left V 2 bases short and J 5 bases short, with 13 bases between. The CDR3 here is CASSLVQGRNEKLFF. The CDR3 DNA is TGTGCCAGCAGCTTAGTCCAGGGTCGCAATGAAAAACTGTTTTTT.

J is TRBJ1-6 and V is TRBV30, with unresolved D. The germline gives CDR1 GTSNPN, CDR2 SVGIG (reference sequence). V was pared by 2 bases and J by 0 bases, with 5 bases between. CDR3 length equals 14 residues. CDR3: CAWSPSSYNSPLHF. CDR3 bases: TGTGCCTGGAGTCCGAGCTCCTATAATTCACCCCTCCACTTT.

The rearrangement links TRBV27 to TRBJ1-6; D perhaps matches TRBD1 (5 bases). CDR3 size: 16 residues. The V and J ends lost 2 bases and 9 bases respectively, with 17 bases between them. CDR1 is MNHEY and CDR2 is SMNVEV in the germline V gene (reference sequence). The chain's CDR3 is CASSLIPLGGGSPLHF. In nucleotides, the CDR3 is TGTGCCAGCAGTTTAATACCCCTCGGGGGGGGTTCACCCCTCCACTTT.

The chain joins TRBV5-1 to TRBJ2-7; D is unresolved. The CDR3 is 12 amino acids. Trimming removed 4 bases at V and 3 bases at J, with 8 bases between. CDR1 is SGHRS and CDR2 is YFSETQ in the germline V gene. The CDR3 region is CASSTANYEQYF. For the CDR3, the DNA is TGCGCCAGCAGCACAGCCAACTACGAGCAGTACTTC.

J is TRBJ2-7 and V is TRBV28; D perhaps matches TRBD1 (6 bases). Between the trimmed V and J ends, which lost 1 base and 6 bases, there was a span of 7 bases. The germline V gene has CDR1 MDHEN and CDR2 SYDVKM. The CDR3 is 12 amino acids. This CDR3 reads CASSLFRGEQYF. DNA for the CDR3: TGTGCCAGCAGTTTATTCAGGGGCGAGCAGTACTTC.

The rearrangement links TRBV15 to TRBJ1-1; the match to TRBD1 covers 10 bases. Germline assignment: CDR1 LNHNV and CDR2 YYDKDF (reference sequence). The trim removed 3 bases at V and 5 bases at J, leaving 9 bases unmatched. CDR3 size: 16 residues. The CDR3 region has the DNA TGTGCCACCAGCAGGACCCCGACAGGGGGCGGGACTGAAGCTTTCTTT. Translation: CATSRTPTGGGTEAFF.

This rearrangement joins TRBV13 to TRBJ2-7; a weak D match, TRBD1 (6 bases). Deletions cut 2 bases from V and 2 bases from J, with 10 bases between. The CDR3 sequence is 14 residues long. The germline V gene has CDR1 PRHDT and CDR2 FYEKMQ (reference sequence). The CDR3 DNA follows: TGTGCCAGCAGCTTAAGAGAGGGGGCCTACGAGCAGTACTTC. It yields the protein CASSLREGAYEQYF.

CDR3 protein: CSVPKEGLINYGYTF. CDR3 coding DNA: TGCAGCGTTCCCAAGGAGGGACTGATTAACTATGGCTACACCTTC. The chain employs TRBV29-1 and TRBJ1-2; D might be TRBD1 (5 bases). The CDR3 runs to 15 residues. The ends were cut back, 5 bases at V and 1 base at J, with 17 bases in the middle. Looked up from germline, CDR1 is SQVTM and CDR2 is ANQGSEA.

The V call is TRBV15, the J call TRBJ1-1, with D maybe TRBD1 (6 bases). CDR1 LNHNV and CDR2 YYDKDF come from the germline V gene (reference sequence). Trimming stripped 0 bases from V and 5 bases from J, with 7 bases between. The CDR3 is 13 residues long. CDR3 DNA sequence: TGTGCCACCAGCAGAGATAGGGGGACTGAAGCTTTCTTT. This encodes CATSRDRGTEAFF.

The chain combines TRBV6-6 with TRBJ1-2, with TRBD1 identical over 7 bases. The CDR3 is 14 amino acids. Germline V gene data show CDR1 as MNHNY and CDR2 as SVGAGI (reference sequence). V dropped 1 base and J dropped 4; count of bases not matched to a gene: 3. The CDR3 DNA reads as TGTGCCAGCAGTTACTTCAGGGGGAGCTATGGCTACACCTTC. Encoded protein: CASSYFRGSYGYTF.

V gene TRBV29-1 combines with J gene TRBJ2-3; possibly TRBD2 for D (5 bases). The CDR3 loop spans 10 amino acids. The V end lost 8 bases, the J end lost 5 bases, and 8 bases lay between the germline ends. CDR1 SQVTM and CDR2 ANQGSEA come from the germline V gene. The CDR3 DNA follows: TGCAGCCTCGGGGAAGATACGCAGTATTTT. Translated, it gives CSLGEDTQYF.

V is TRBV6-6 and J is TRBJ2-7, with 8 positions matching TRBD1. CDR3 size: 12 residues. Germline trimming cut 5 bases from V and 4 bases from J; bases unmatched to any gene: 1. CDR1 MNHNY and CDR2 SVGAGI come from the germline V gene (reference sequence). The chain's CDR3 is CASSNRGYEQYF. The CDR3 DNA reads as TGTGCCAGCAGTAACAGGGGGTACGAGCAGTACTTC.

The gene calls are TRBV5-1 and TRBJ2-1, with 8 bases lining up with TRBD1. The length of the CDR3 is 14 residues. CDR1 and CDR2 from the germline V gene are SGHRS and YFSETQ. V lost 7 bases, J lost 5 bases, and 8 bases stayed unmatched. The CDR3 nucleotides read TGCGCCAGCGCTCCGGGACAGGAGAACAATGAGCAGTTCTTC. This codes for CASAPGQENNEQFF.

The genes are TRBV19 and TRBJ1-5, with 7 bases that match TRBD1. CDR1 LNHDA and CDR2 SQIVND come from the germline V gene (reference sequence). This CDR3 is built from 16 residues. V was pared by 6 bases and J by 4 bases, with 12 bases of the junction left unmatched. The CDR3 DNA sequence: TGTGCCAGTAGACCAAACAGGGGACGTGGGAATCAGCCCCAGCATTTT. Translating it yields CASRPNRGRGNQPQHF.

The chain has TRBV5-6 and TRBJ2-3; 10 positions match TRBD2. The CDR3 is made up of 12 amino acids. The V gene end was trimmed by 4 bases and the J gene end by 10 bases; junction bases not matched to a gene: 3. Germline CDR1 reads SGHDT; CDR2 reads YYEEEE. The CDR3 bases are TGTGCCAGCAGCGCCGGGACTAGCGCGCAGTATTTT. This translates into CASSAGTSAQYF. Filled out from reference TRBV5-6 and TRBJ2-3, the complete variable domain reads DAGVTQSPTHLIKTRGQQVTLRCSPKSGHDTVSWYQQALGQGPQFIFQYYEEEERQRGNFPDRFSGHQFPNYSSELNVNALLLGDSALYLCASSAGTSAQYFGPGTRLTVL.

There are a few counts of this clone. The rearrangement uses TRBV6-6 and TRBJ1-4; unclear D gene. Trimming stripped 5 bases from V and 4 bases from J, with 2 bases between. This CDR3 region has 11 residues. From germline, CDR1 is MNHNY and CDR2 SVGAGI (reference sequence). CDR3 sequence (DNA): TGTGCCAGCAGTCTTAATGAAAAACTGTTTTTT. Protein: CASSLNEKLFF.

This clone appeared once. The chain couples TRBV12-5 to TRBJ2-1, with D perhaps TRBD2 (6 bases). CDR3 length: 13 residues. Trimming removed 2 bases at V and 8 bases at J, with 10 bases between. CDR1 LGHNT and CDR2 FRNRAP come from the germline V gene. This CDR3 reads CASGLWASDEQFF. DNA for the CDR3: TGTGCTAGTGGTTTGTGGGCTAGCGATGAGCAGTTCTTC.